This TCR beta chain was profiled in a study of radiation and T cells in renal cell carcinoma (dated by TCRdb to about 2020). For the study in its entirety: A total of around 50 samples underwent TCR beta sequencing, made up of about 26 tumors and roughly 27 peripheral blood samples. Across all 50 or so samples, several million unique CDR3 nucleotide sequences encoding around 2.8 million unique CDR3 amino acid sequences were identified.

A word on this clone: Its antigen specificity is not known. Base qualities are not recorded, but no much larger clone differs from it by a single base.

The V end loses 6 bases and the J end loses 4 bases, and a stretch of 8 bases separates them. CDR1 and CDR2 are drawn from the germline V gene: SNHLY, FYNNEI. There are 12 amino acids in the CDR3, from cysteine to phenylalanine inclusive. Just CDR3 DNA is preserved here, 36 bases in frame from base 1. Following the manufacturer's recommendations, the immunoSEQ kit was used to generate TCR beta libraries from genomic DNA. Library preparation used a first multiplex PCR with proprietary primers, then a second PCR adding unique barcodes, with bead cleanups after each round. Each sample batch included a kit-provided positive control reaction and a negative control reaction. The final libraries were assessed on an Agilent 4200 TapeStation D1000 ScreenTape, pooled by volume, and quantified by qPCR. Sequencing ran on an Illumina NextSeq500 with a MidOutput 150-cycle cartridge, using 156 Read1 and 15 Index1 cycles with kit custom primers. The pooled library was loaded at about 1 pM with roughly 19% PhiX control spiked in. In the source study's methods: Vendor-processed data were analyzed in R, and a clonotype was defined as all T cells sharing the same CDR3 nucleotide sequence. For clone abundance analyses, frequencies were normalized to the 10,000 most abundant clones in each sample. Public T cell clones, which averaged fewer than five per sample, were excluded before analysis. ImmunoMap was used for dominant motif analysis with the PAM10 matrix, a gap penalty of 30, and a homology threshold of 0.3, and any motif reaching a cumulative frequency of at least 0.01 was considered dominant. The source is immuneACCESS, and TCRdb retained only in-frame sequences with V and J called. Part of the clones is not carried over; for the studies checked, unresolved V genes explain less than half of this, and the remainder is unexplained. For V, J and clone size, that table is used; D and trimming come from the DNA. This sample comprises over 12,000 clones, about two thirds of them detected only once. The top ten hold 15% to 20% of the sample.

The research as a whole found: With a single-armed trial design, the study had no way to address how radiation dose or scheduling affects the TCR repertoire. Only small tumor regions of about 1 g were available, so intratumoral heterogeneity was not captured. Irradiated tumors contained more dominant CDR3 motifs, and these motifs occupied a larger share of the repertoire than in control tumors. Compared with controls, irradiated tumors had higher TCR clonality, as the top 100 clonotypes made up an average of about 54% of the repertoire, versus around 45% in nephrectomy-only tumors.

The time point label for this specimen denotes: tumor resected at nephrectomy. Reading the label with the study, this specimen's treatment or condition is: treatment-naive control, cytoreductive nephrectomy. Control tumors were obtained from treatment-naive renal cell carcinoma patients in whom cytoreductive nephrectomy was performed without prior radiation. Renal cell carcinoma with clear cell pathology was present in all patients. The control tumors sequenced for TCR were resected between the early 2010s and the mid-2010s from over nine males and a handful of females whose median age was 57 years (range about 40 to 90). Tumor processing involved mechanical dissociation, digestion with collagenase/hyaluronidase at 37 degrees C, handling in gentleMACS C tubes, and storage in liquid nitrogen. Genomic DNA for TCR sequencing was prepared using the QIAamp DNA Blood Mini Kit (Qiagen). The analyses included just those samples that passed every quality control check.

The chain couples TRBV2 to TRBJ2-3; the D gene is not confidently resolved. The receptor was isolated from a man aged 60 to 69 with renal cell carcinoma. Specimen: tumor tissue, collected from a patient whose treatment was nephrectomy without radiotherapy. The DNA is TGTGCCAGCAGCCTGGATGCAGATACGCAGTATTTT. This is translated as CASSLDADTQYF.